This T cell receptor (beta chain) was sequenced for a study of blood T cell repertoires in COVID-19. Study in general: The cDNA or gDNA used as material had been derived from T cells, B-cell-depleted T cells, or PBMCs.

V dropped 3 bases and J dropped 3; count of bases not matched to a gene: 3. Germline loops: CDR1 MNHNS, CDR2 SASEGT. This CDR3 is 14 amino acids long. This clone showed up just once. Additional DNA sequences in this sample encode the identical CDR3. Individuals aged about 18 to 100 years were recruited from approximately 24 US areas. TCRdb keeps only in-frame clones here, not all; method: immunoSEQ multiplex PCR. The sample has some 190,000 clones; over 70% are singletons. The sequence derives from a man aged 55 to 69 who had been exposed to COVID-19. The sample was PBMCs or T cells enriched from blood (not recorded which). The chain employs TRBV6-1 and TRBJ1-2; the match to TRBD1 covers 8 bases. CDR3 bases: TGTGCCAGCAGTGACCAGGGGGCGGACTATGGCTACACCTTC. It is translated as CASSDQGADYGYTF.